Presented here are 11 T cell receptor beta chains from one specimen sequenced in a study of Ad26.COV2.S vaccination and SARS-CoV-2 variants. Using immunoSEQ multiplex PCR, the repertoire was profiled, and TCRdb retains in-frame clones only, with some absent. The sample comprises around 300,000 clones, about 90% of which are singletons, and 4.5% to 5.5% rests with the top ten. Treatment in this sample: roughly 20 received Ad26.COV2.S at low or high dose, single or two shots; 5 received placebo; per-sample allocation not given. Samples came from day 63 after the first vaccine or placebo injection. The sequencing used peripheral blood, collected in a trial of Ad26.COV2.S vaccine versus placebo. The receptors were gathered from a person between 18 and 65 years old who received the Ad26.COV2.S COVID-19 vaccine or a placebo.

The CDR3 loop reads CATSRETSSREKLFF. The CDR3 DNA reads TGTGCCACCAGCAGAGAAACGAGTAGTAGGGAAAAACTGTTTTTT. The chain joins TRBV15 to TRBJ1-4; the D is unclear. Per germline, CDR1 LNHNV and CDR2 YYDKDF (reference sequence). Trimming stripped 0 bases from V and 8 bases from J, with 13 bases between. The CDR3 extends over 15 amino acids.

This sequence joins TRBV29-1 and TRBJ1-2, with a possible D match to TRBD1 (5 bases). CDR3 length: 13 amino acids. V was clipped by 4 bases and J by 1 base, with 10 bases between them. From germline, CDR1 is SQVTM and CDR2 ANQGSEA. CDR3: CSVGGDRNYGYTF. In nucleotides, the CDR3 is TGCAGCGTTGGGGGCGATCGTAACTATGGCTACACCTTC.

The chain uses TRBV7-9 and TRBJ2-6; 7 nucleotides match TRBD1. V lost 11 bases to trimming and J lost 2 bases; unmatched junction nucleotides: 12. CDR3 length: 16 residues. Germline loops: CDR1 SEHNR, CDR2 FQNEAQ (reference sequence). The CDR3 reads CAHQEGAVTGANVLTF. The CDR3 bases are TGTGCCCACCAAGAGGGGGCAGTTACTGGGGCCAACGTCCTGACTTTC.

This clone has only a few counts. This chain links TRBV12-5 with TRBJ1-1; D remains ambiguous. The CDR3 loop spans 14 amino acids. Per germline, CDR1 LGHNT and CDR2 FRNRAP. V was shortened by 3 bases and J by 3 bases, with 11 bases between the two germline ends. The CDR3: CASGLFEGYTEAFF. The CDR3 DNA sequence: TGTGCTAGTGGTTTATTCGAGGGTTACACTGAAGCTTTCTTT.

The chain carries TRBV7-9 and TRBJ2-2; 7 bases map to TRBD2. V trimming: 0 bases; J trimming: 4 bases; junction bases outside the gene matches: 2. Germline CDR1 reads SEHNR; CDR2 reads FQNEAQ (reference sequence). The CDR3 spans 15 residues. CDR3 region: CASSLAGGSTGELFF. CDR3 nucleotide sequence: TGTGCCAGCAGCTTAGCGGGGGGGAGCACCGGGGAGCTGTTTTTT.

The chain recombines TRBV7-2 with TRBJ2-7, with D unresolved. Germline V gene data show CDR1 as SGHTA and CDR2 as FQGNSA. The V end lost 2 bases, the J end lost 6 bases, and 5 bases lay between the germline ends. There are 11 residues in the CDR3. CDR3 sequence: CASSLLVEQYF. CDR3 bases: TGTGCCAGCAGCTTACTGGTCGAGCAGTACTTC.

This rearrangement joins TRBV19 to TRBJ1-4; weak D call: TRBD1 (6 bases). Looked up from germline, CDR1 is LNHDA and CDR2 is SQIVND (reference sequence). V lost 4 bases and J lost 8, with 17 bases in between. The CDR3 consists of 15 residues. The DNA of the CDR3 is TGTGCCAGTAGTAATGGGCCCGGAGGGGGGGAAAAACTGTTTTTT. It specifies CASSNGPGGGEKLFF.

CDR3 nucleotide sequence: TGTGCCAGCAGCCACCCGAACTCCTACGAGCAGTACTTC. It translates to CASSHPNSYEQYF. The chain links TRBV3-1 (or the pseudogene TRBV3-2) to TRBJ2-7; no firm D call. Germline loops: CDR1 LGHDT, CDR2 YNNKEL (reference sequence). Trimming shortened V by 3 bases and J by 0 bases, and 6 bases separated the two germline ends. The CDR3 spans 13 residues.

This chain links TRBV7-9 with TRBJ2-7, with 14 bases lining up with TRBD2. This CDR3 contains 13 residues. Germline V gene lookup returns CDR1 SEHNR and CDR2 FQNEAQ (reference sequence). The CDR3: CASSLVGTSGRNV. Written as DNA, the CDR3 is TGTGCCAGCAGCTTAGTAGGGACTAGCGGGAGAAACGTC.

The chain uses TRBV11-3 and TRBJ2-5, with 8 bases lining up with TRBD2. Germline V gives CDR1 SGHNT, CDR2 YENEEA. There are 15 residues in the CDR3. Trimming took 0 bases from V and 1 from J; bases not matched to a gene: 1. CDR3 in amino acids: CASSLEGTSQETQYF. The CDR3 DNA is TGTGCCAGCAGCTTAGAGGGGACTAGCCAAGAGACCCAGTACTTC. Using reference TRBV11-3 and TRBJ2-5 for the parts outside the CDR3, the full variable domain is EAGVVQSPRYKIIEKKQPVAFWCNPISGHNTLYWYLQNLGQGPELLIRYENEEAVDDSQLPKDRFSAERLKGVDSTLKIQPAELGDSAVYLCASSLEGTSQETQYFGPGTRLLVL.

The V call is TRBV7-9, the J call TRBJ2-5; D is ambiguous. CDR1 is SEHNR, CDR2 FQNEAQ, per germline (reference sequence). The CDR3 runs to 14 residues. The ends were cut back, 1 base at V and 0 bases at J, with 6 bases in the middle. The CDR3 nucleotides are TGTGCCAGCAGCTTAGTACGTCACCAAGAGACCCAGTACTTC. Its protein product is CASSLVRHQETQYF.